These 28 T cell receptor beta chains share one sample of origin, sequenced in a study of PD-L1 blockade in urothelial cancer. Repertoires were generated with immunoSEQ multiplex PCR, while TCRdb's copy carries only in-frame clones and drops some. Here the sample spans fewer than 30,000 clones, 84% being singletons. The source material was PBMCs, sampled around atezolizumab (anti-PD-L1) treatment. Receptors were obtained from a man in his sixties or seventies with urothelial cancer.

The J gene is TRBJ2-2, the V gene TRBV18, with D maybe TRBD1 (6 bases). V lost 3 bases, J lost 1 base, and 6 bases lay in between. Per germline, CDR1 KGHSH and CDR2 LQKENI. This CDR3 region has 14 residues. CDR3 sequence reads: CASSPTGNTGELFF. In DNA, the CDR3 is TGTGCCAGCTCACCGACAGGGAACACCGGGGAGCTGTTTTTT.

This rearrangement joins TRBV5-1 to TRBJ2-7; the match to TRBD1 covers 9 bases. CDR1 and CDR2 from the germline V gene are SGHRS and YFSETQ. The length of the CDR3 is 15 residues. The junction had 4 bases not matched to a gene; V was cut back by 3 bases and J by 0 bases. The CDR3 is CASSSGTGYSYEQYF. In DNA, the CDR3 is TGCGCCAGCAGCTCCGGGACAGGGTACTCCTACGAGCAGTACTTC.

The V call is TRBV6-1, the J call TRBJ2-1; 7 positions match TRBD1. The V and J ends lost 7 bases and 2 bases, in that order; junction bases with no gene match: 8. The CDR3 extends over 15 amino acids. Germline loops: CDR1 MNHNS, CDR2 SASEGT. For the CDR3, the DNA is TGTGCCAGCAACCTCTCGGGACAGACCTACAATGAGCAGTTCTTC. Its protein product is CASNLSGQTYNEQFF.

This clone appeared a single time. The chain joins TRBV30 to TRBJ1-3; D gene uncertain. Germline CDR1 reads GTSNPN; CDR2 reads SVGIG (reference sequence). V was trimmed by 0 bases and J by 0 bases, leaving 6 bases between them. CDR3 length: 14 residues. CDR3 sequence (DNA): TGTGCCTGGAGTGTTCACAGCTCTGGAAACACCATATATTTT. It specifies CAWSVHSSGNTIYF.

CDR3 in DNA: TGTGCCTCGAGGGCGGTTTCCTCCGGCTCCTACGAGCAGTACTTC. Translation: CASRAVSSGSYEQYF. The rearrangement joins TRBV27 to TRBJ2-7, with D tentatively TRBD2 (5 bases). Looked up from germline, CDR1 is MNHEY and CDR2 is SMNVEV (reference sequence). CDR3 length equals 15 residues. V lost 11 bases to trimming and J lost 0 bases, with 20 bases between them.

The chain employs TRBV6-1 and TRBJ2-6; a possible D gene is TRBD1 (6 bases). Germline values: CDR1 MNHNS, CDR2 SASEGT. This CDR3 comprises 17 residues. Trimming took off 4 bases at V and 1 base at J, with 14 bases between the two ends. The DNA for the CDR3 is TGTGCCAGCAGTGCTATTACAGGGTTGTCTGGGGCCAACGTCCTGACTTTC. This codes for CASSAITGLSGANVLTF.

As DNA, the CDR3 is TGTGCCAGCAGCCCGGGGGGGGGCAGTAATGGCTACACCTTC. Translated: CASSPGGGSNGYTF. This chain connects TRBV4-2 to TRBJ1-2, with D tentatively TRBD1 (6 bases). CDR3 length: 14 residues. CDR1 is LGHNA and CDR2 is YNFKEQ in the germline V gene. Trimming stripped 4 bases from V and 6 bases from J, with 15 bases between.

The CDR3 DNA reads TGTGCCAGCAGCTTGTCTTGGAACACTGAAGCTTTCTTT. Protein: CASSLSWNTEAFF. The genes are TRBV5-6 and TRBJ1-1; D not resolved. CDR3 length: 13 amino acids. Germline-derived CDR1 and CDR2 are SGHDT and YYEEEE. V lost 1 base to trimming and J lost 1 base, with 5 bases between them.

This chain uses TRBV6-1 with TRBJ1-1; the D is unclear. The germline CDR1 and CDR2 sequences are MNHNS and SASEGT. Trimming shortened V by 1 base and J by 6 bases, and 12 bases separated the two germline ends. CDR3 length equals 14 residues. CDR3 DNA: TGTGCCAGCAGTGAAGTGAGAACGGTACCTGAAGCTTTCTTT. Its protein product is CASSEVRTVPEAFF.

The CDR3 is CASSLSAGGINEQFF. Written as DNA, the CDR3 is TGTGCCAGCAGCTTATCGGCAGGGGGAATCAATGAGCAGTTCTTC. The V gene is TRBV7-3, the J gene TRBJ2-1; TRBD1 matches at 7 bases. The CDR3 sequence is 15 residues long. Per germline, CDR1 SGHTA and CDR2 FQGTGA. Unmatched junction bases numbered 7, after V lost 2 bases and J lost 6 bases.

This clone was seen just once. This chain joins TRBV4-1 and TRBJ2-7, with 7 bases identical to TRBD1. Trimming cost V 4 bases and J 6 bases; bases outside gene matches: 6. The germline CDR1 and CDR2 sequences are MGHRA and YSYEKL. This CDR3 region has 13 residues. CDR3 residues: CASSRPNRGEQYF. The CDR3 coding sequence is TGCGCCAGCAGCCGACCAAACAGGGGCGAGCAGTACTTC.

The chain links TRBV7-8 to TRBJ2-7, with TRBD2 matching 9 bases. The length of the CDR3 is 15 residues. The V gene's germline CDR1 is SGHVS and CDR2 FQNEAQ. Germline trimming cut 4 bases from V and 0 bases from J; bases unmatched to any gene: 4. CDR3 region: CASSYGGRASYEQYF. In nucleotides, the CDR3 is TGTGCCAGCAGCTATGGCGGGAGGGCCTCCTACGAGCAGTACTTC.

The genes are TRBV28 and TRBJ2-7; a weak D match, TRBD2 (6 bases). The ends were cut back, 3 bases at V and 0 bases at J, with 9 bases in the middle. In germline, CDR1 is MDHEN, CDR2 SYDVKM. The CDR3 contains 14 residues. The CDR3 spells CASSFVAASYEQYF. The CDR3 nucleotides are TGTGCCAGCAGTTTCGTAGCGGCCTCCTACGAGCAGTACTTC.

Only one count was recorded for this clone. The CDR3 spells CASSINTGELFF. CDR3 DNA: TGTGCCAGCAGCATAAACACCGGGGAGCTGTTTTTT. This chain uses TRBV7-8 with TRBJ2-2, with unresolved D. Trimming removed 5 bases at V and 2 bases at J, with 3 bases between. This CDR3 has 12 residues. Germline-derived CDR1 and CDR2 are SGHVS and FQNEAQ.

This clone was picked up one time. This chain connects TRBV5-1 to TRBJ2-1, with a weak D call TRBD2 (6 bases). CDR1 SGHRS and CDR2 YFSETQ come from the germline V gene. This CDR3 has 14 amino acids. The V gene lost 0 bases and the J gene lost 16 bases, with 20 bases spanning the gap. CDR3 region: CASSLGDGGKWKFF. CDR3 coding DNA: TGCGCCAGCAGCTTGGGGGATGGCGGGAAGTGGAAATTCTTC.

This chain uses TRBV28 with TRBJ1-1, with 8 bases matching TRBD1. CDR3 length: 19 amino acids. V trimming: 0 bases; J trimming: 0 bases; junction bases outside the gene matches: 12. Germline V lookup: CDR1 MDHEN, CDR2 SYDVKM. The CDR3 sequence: CASSLWVGQGGGLNTEAFF. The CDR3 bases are TGTGCCAGCAGTTTATGGGTTGGACAGGGAGGGGGGCTGAACACTGAAGCTTTCTTT.

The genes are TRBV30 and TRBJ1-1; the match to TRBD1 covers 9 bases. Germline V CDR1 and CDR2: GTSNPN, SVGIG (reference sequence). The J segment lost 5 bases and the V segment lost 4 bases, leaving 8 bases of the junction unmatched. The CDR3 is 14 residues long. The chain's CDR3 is CAWNRQGGLTEAFF. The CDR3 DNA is TGTGCCTGGAATCGACAGGGGGGATTGACTGAAGCTTTCTTT. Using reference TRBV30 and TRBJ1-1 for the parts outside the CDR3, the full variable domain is SQTIHQWPATLVQPVGSPLSLECTVEGTSNPNLYWYRQAAGRGLQLLFYSVGIGQISSEVPQNLSASRPQDRQFILSSKKLLLSDSGFYLCAWNRQGGLTEAFFGQGTRLTVV.

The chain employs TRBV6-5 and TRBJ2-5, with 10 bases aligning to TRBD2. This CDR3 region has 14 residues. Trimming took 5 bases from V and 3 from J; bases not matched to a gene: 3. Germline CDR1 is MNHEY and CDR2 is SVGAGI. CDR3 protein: CASSPGLAEETQYF. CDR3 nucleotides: TGTGCCAGCAGTCCCGGACTAGCGGAAGAGACCCAGTACTTC.

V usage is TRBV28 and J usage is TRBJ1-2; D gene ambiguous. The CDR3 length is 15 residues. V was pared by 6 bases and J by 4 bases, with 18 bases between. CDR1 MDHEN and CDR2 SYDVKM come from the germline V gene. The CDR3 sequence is CASRSSERQAYGYTF. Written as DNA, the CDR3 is TGTGCCAGCAGATCCTCCGAAAGGCAGGCCTATGGCTACACCTTC.

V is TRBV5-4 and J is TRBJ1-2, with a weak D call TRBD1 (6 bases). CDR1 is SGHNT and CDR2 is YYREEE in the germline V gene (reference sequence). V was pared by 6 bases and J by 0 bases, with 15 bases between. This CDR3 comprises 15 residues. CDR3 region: CASTFDRRTNYGYTF. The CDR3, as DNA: TGTGCCAGCACCTTCGACAGGAGGACTAACTATGGCTACACCTTC.

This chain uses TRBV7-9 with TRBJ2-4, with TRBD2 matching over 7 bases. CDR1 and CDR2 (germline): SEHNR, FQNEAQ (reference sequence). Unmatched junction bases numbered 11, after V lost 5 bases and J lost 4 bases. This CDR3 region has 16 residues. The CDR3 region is CASSPPLLAAKNIQYF. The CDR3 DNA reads TGTGCCAGCAGCCCACCGCTCCTAGCGGCGAAAAACATTCAGTACTTC.

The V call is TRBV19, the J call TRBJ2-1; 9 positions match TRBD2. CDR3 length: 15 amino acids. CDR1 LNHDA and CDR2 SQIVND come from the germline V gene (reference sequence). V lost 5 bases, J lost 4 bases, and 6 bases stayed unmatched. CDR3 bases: TGTGCCAGTAGTCTACCTAGCGGGGATTACAATGAGCAGTTCTTC. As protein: CASSLPSGDYNEQFF.

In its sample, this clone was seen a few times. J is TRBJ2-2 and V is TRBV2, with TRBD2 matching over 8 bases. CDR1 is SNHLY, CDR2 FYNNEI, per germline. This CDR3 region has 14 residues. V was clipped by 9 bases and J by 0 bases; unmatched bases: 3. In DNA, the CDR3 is TGTGCCAGTCGACTAGCGTCGAACACCGGGGAGCTGTTTTTT. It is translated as CASRLASNTGELFF.

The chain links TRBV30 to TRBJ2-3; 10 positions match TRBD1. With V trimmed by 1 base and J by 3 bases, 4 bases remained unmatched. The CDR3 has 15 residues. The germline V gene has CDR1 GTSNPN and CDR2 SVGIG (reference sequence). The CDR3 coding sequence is TGTGCCTGGAGTGCGGACAGGGGGTGGACAGATACGCAGTATTTT. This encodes CAWSADRGWTDTQYF.

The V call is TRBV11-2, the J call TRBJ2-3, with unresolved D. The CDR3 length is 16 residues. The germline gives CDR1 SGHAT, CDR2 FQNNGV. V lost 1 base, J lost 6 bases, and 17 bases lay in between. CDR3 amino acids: CASSLVWLNPGDTQYF. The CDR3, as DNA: TGTGCCAGCAGCTTAGTGTGGCTAAACCCCGGGGATACGCAGTATTTT.

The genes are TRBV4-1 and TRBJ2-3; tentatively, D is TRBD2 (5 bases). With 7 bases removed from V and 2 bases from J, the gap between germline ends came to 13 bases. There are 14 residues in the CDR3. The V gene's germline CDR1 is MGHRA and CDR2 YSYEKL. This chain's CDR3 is CASKDWEYTDTQYF. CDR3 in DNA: TGCGCCAGCAAGGACTGGGAATACACAGATACGCAGTATTTT.

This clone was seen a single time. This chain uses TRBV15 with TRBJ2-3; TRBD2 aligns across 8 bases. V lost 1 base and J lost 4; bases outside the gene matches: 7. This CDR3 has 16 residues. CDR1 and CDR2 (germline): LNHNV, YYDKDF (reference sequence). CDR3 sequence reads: CATSRASGTRPDTQYF. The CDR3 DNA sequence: TGTGCCACCAGCAGAGCCTCCGGGACTAGACCAGATACGCAGTATTTT.

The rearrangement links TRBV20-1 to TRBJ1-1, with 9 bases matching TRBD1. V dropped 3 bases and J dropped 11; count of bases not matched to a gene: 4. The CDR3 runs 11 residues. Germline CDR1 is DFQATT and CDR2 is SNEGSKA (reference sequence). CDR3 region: CSASSGTGAFF. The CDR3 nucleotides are TGCAGTGCTAGTTCAGGGACAGGGGCTTTCTTT.